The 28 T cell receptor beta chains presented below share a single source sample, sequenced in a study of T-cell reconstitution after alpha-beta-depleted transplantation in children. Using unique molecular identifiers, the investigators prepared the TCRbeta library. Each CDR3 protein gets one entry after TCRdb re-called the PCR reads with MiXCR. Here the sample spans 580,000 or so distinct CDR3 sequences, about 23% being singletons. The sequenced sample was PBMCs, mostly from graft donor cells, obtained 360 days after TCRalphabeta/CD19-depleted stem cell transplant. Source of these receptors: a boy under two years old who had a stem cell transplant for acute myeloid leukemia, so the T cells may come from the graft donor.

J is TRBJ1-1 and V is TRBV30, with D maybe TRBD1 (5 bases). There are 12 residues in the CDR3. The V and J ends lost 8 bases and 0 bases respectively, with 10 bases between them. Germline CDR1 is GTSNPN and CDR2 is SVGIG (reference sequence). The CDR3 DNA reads TGTGCCATGGGGACGGTGAACACTGAAGCTTTCTTT. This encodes CAMGTVNTEAFF.

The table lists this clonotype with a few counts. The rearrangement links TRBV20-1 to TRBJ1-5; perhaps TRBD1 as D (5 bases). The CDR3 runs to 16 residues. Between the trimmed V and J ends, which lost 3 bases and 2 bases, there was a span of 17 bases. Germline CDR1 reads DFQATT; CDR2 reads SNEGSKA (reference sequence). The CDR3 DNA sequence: TGCAGTGCTAGTAACAGGTTTCTAGGGCGCAATCAGCCCCAGCATTTT. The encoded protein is CSASNRFLGRNQPQHF.

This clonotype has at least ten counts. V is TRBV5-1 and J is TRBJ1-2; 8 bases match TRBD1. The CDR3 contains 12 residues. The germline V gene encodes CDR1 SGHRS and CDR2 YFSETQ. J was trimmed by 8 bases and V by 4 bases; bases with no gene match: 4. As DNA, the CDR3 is TGCGCCAGCAGCCCGACAGGGGACGGCTACACCTTC. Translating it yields CASSPTGDGYTF.

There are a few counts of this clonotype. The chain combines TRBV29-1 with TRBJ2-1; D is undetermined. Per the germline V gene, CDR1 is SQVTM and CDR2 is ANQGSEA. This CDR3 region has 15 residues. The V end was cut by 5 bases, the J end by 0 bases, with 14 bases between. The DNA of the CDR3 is TGCAGCGTTTTTACCACTCTAAGCTCCTACAATGAGCAGTTCTTC. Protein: CSVFTTLSSYNEQFF.

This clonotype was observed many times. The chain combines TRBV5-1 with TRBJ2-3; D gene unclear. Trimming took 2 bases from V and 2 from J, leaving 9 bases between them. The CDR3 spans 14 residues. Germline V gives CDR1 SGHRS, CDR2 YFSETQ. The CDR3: CASSFRPDTDTQYF. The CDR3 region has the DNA TGCGCCAGCAGCTTTCGTCCAGACACAGATACGCAGTATTTT. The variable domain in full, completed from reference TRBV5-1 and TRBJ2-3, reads KAGVTQTPRYLIKTRGQQVTLSCSPISGHRSVSWYQQTPGQGLQFLFEYFSETQRNKGNFPGRFSGRQFSNSRSEMNVSTLELGDSALYLCASSFRPDTDTQYFGPGTRLTVL.

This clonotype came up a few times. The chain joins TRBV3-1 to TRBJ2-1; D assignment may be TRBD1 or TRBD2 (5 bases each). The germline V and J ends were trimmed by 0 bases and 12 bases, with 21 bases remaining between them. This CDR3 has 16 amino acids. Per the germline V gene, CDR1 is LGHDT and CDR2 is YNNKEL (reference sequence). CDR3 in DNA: TGTGCCAGCAGCCAAGACGGGAAGCGAGGGAAGGGGTCGCAGTTCTTC. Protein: CASSQDGKRGKGSQFF.

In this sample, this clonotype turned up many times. CDR3 region: CASSITDTQYF. CDR3 sequence (DNA): TGTGCCAGCAGTATCACAGATACGCAGTATTTT. The chain employs TRBV12-3 or TRBV12-4 and TRBJ2-3; D ambiguous. Trimming took 5 bases from V and 2 from J, leaving 2 bases between them. This CDR3 spans 11 amino acids.

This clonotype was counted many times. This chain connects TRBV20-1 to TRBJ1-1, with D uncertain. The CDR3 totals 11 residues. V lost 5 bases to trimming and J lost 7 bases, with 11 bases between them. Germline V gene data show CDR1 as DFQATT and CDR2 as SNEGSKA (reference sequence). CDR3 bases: TGCAGTGCTCCGGGCCGAATTGAAGCTTTCTTT. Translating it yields CSAPGRIEAFF.

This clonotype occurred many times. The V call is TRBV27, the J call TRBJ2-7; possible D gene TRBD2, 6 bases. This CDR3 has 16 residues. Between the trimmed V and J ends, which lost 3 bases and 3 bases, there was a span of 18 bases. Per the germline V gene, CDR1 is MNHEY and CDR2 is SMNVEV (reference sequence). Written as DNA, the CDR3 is TGTGCCAGCAGTTTCGGGGGAAAAGTGGGGCTCTACGAGCAGTACTTC. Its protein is CASSFGGKVGLYEQYF.

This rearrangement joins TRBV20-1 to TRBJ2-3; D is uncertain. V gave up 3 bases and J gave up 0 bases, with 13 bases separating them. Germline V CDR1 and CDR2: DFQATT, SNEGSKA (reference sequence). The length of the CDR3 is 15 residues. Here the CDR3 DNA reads TGCAGTGCTAGGGGCGGAAGACTTAGCACAGATACGCAGTATTTT. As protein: CSARGGRLSTDTQYF.

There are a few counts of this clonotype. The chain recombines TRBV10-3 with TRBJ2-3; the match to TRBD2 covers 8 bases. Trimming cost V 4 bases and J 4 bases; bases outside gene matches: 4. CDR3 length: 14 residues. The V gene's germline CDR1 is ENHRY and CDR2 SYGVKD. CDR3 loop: CAISVAGGPDTQYF. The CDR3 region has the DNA TGTGCCATCAGTGTGGCGGGGGGTCCAGATACGCAGTATTTT.

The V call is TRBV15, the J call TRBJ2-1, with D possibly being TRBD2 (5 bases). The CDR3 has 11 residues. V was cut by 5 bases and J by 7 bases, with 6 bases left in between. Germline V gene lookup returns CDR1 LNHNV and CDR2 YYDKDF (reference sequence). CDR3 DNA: TGTGCCACCAGCGGGAGTAATGAGCAGTTCTTC. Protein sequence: CATSGSNEQFF. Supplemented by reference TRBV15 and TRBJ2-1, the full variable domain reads DAMVIQNPRYQVTQFGKPVTLSCSQTLNHNVMYWYQQKSSQAPKLLFHYYDKDFNNEADTPDNFQSRRPNTSFCFLDIRSPGLGDTAMYLCATSGSNEQFFGPGTRLTVL.

CDR3 loop: CASSQDKGARETQYF. The DNA for the CDR3 is TGCGCCAGCAGCCAAGATAAGGGGGCGCGGGAGACCCAGTACTTC. V gene TRBV4-3 combines with J gene TRBJ2-5; 7 bases map to TRBD1. CDR3 length equals 15 residues. CDR1 is LGHNA, CDR2 YSLEER, per germline. Germline trimming cut 0 bases from V and 5 bases from J; bases unmatched to any gene: 6.

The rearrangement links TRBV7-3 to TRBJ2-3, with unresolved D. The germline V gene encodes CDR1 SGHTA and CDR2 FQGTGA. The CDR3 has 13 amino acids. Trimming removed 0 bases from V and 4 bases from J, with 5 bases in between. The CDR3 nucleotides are TGTGCCAGCAGCTTAACGTGGTCAGATACGCAGTATTTT. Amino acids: CASSLTWSDTQYF.

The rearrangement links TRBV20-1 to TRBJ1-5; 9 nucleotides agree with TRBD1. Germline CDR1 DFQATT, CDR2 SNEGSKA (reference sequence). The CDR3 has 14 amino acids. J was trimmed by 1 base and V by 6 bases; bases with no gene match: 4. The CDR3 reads CSAGDRVSNQPQHF. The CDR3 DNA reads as TGCAGTGCAGGGGACAGGGTAAGCAATCAGCCCCAGCATTTT.

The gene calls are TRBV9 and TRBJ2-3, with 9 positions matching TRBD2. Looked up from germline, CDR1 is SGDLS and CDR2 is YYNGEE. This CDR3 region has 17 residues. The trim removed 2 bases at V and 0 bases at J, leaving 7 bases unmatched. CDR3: CASSVGASGVSTDTQYF. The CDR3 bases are TGTGCCAGCAGCGTCGGTGCTAGCGGGGTGAGCACAGATACGCAGTATTTT.

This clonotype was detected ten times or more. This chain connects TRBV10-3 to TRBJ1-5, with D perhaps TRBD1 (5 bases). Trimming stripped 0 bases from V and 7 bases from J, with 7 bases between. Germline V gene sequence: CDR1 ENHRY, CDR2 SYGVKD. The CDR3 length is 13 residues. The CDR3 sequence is CAISESRDQPQHF. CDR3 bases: TGTGCCATCAGTGAGTCCAGGGACCAGCCCCAGCATTTT.

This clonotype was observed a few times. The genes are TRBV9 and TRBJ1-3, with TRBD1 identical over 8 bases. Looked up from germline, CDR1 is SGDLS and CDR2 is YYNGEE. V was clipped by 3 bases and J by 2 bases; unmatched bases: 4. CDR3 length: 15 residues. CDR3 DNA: TGTGCCAGCAGCGGGTTGACAGGGGCTGGAAACACCATATATTTT. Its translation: CASSGLTGAGNTIYF.

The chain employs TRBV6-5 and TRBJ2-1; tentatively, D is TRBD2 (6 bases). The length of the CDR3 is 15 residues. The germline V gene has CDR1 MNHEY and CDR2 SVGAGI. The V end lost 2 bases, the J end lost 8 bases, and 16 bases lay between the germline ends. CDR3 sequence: CASSYRWGREYEQFF. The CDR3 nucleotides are TGTGCCAGCAGTTACAGGTGGGGTCGGGAGTATGAGCAGTTCTTC.

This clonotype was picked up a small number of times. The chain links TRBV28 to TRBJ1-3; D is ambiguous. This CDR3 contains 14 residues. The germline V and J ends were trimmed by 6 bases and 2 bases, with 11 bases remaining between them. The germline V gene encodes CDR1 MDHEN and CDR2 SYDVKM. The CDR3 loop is CASSGRRTGNTIYF. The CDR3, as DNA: TGTGCCAGCAGCGGGCGCCGGACTGGAAACACCATATATTTT.

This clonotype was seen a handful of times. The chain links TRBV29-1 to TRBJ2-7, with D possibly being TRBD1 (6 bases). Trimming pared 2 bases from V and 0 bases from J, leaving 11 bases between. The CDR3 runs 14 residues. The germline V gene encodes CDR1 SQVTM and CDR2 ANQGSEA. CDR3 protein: CSVETQGSSYEQYF. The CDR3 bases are TGCAGCGTTGAAACTCAGGGGAGCTCCTACGAGCAGTACTTC.

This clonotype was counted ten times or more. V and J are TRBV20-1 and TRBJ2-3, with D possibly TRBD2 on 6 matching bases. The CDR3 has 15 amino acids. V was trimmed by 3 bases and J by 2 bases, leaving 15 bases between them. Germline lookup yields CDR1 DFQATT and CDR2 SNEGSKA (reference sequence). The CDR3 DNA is TGCAGTGCTAGCCTAGGAGCGGGCCCCACAGATACGCAGTATTTT. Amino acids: CSASLGAGPTDTQYF.

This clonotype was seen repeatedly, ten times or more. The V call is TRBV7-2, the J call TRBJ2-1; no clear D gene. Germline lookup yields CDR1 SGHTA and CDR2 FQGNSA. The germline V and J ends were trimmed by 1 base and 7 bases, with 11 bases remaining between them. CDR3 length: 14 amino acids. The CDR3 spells CASSLGGVQNEQFF. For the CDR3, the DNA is TGTGCCAGCAGCTTAGGGGGTGTCCAGAATGAGCAGTTCTTC.

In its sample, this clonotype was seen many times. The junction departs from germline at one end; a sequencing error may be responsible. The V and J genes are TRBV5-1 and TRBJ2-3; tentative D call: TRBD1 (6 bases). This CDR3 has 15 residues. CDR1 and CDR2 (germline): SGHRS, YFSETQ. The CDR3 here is CASRLDSPSTDTQYF. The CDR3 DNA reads TGCGCCAGCAGATTGGACAGTCCTAGCACAGATACGCAGTATTTT.

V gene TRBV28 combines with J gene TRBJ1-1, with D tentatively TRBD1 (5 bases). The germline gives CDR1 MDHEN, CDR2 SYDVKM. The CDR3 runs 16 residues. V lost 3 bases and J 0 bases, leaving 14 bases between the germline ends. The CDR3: CASSLRGSGMNTEAFF. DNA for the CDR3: TGTGCCAGCAGTTTGAGGGGCTCGGGCATGAACACTGAAGCTTTCTTT.

CDR3 sequence reads: CASSLRRTGLSYEQYF. CDR3 nucleotide sequence: TGTGCCAGCAGCTTACGGCGGACAGGCCTCTCCTACGAGCAGTACTTC. The chain recombines TRBV7-3 with TRBJ2-7; 7 bases are a match to TRBD1. CDR3 size: 16 residues. V lost 2 bases and J lost 0; bases outside the gene matches: 7. The germline CDR1 and CDR2 sequences are SGHTA and FQGTGA.

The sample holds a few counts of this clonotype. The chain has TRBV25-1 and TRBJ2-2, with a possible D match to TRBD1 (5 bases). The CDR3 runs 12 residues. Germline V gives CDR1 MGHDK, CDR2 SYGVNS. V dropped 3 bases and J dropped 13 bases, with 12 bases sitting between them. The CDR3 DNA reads TGTGCCAGCAGTGACCAGGTCCAGGGGCTGTTTTTT. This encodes CASSDQVQGLFF.

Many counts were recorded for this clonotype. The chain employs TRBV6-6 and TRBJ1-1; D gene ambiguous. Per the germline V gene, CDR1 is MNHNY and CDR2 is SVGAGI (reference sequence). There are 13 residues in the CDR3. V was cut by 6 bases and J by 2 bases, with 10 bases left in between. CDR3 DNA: TGTGCCAGCAGCCAACGGCCCAACACTGAAGCTTTCTTT. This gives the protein CASSQRPNTEAFF.